This T cell receptor (beta chain) was recorded in a study of cytomegalovirus exposure and HLA in healthy donors. Study-level results: Reported performance of the classifier showed diagnosis of cytomegalovirus status with high specificity and sensitivity.

Repertoires were generated with immunoSEQ multiplex PCR, while TCRdb's copy carries only in-frame clones and drops some. The sample has about 150,000 clones; less than 90% are singletons. The germline V gene has CDR1 LNHDA and CDR2 SQIVND (reference sequence). CDR3 length equals 15 residues. V shed 5 bases, J shed 4 bases, and the junction held 6 bases outside the gene matches. Notes on this clone: Antigen specificity is unknown.

This receptor was obtained from a man in his late teens or twenties in good health and CMV-seropositive. The sample was PBMCs. The J gene is TRBJ1-2, the V gene TRBV19, with TRBD1 identical over 11 bases. As DNA, the CDR3 is TGTGCCAGTAGTGCCCGGGACAGGGGGGCCTATGGCTACACCTTC. Translation gives CASSARDRGAYGYTF.